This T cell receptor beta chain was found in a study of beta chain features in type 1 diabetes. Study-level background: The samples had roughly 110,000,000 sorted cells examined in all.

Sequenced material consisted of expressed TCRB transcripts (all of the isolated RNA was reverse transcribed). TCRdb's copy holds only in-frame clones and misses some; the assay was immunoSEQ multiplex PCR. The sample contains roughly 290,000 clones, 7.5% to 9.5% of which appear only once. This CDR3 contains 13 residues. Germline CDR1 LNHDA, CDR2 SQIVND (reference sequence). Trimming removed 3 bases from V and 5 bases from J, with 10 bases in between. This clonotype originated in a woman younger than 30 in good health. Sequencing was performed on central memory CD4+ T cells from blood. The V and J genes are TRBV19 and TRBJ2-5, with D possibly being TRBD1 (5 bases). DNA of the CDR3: TGTGCCAGTAGTATCCAGAACAGGGAGACCCAGTACTTC. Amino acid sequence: CASSIQNRETQYF.